This is a list of T cell receptor beta chains from one sample in a study of beta chain features in type 1 diabetes. Using immunoSEQ multiplex PCR, the repertoire was profiled, and TCRdb retains in-frame clones only, with some absent. This table has about 650,000 clones, around 11% appearing once. The sample comprised naive CD4+ T cells from blood. These receptor sequences come from a man aged 25 to 40 with type 1 diabetes. The CDR3 runs from the conserved cysteine through the conserved F or W. The D gene is left open where the match is weak. For some rows the clone size is stated as once, few or many, or as a class when expanded; others skip it.

d_gene	v_gene	j_gene	abundance	CDR3aa	CDR3nt
TRBD2	TRBV27	TRBJ2-1	.	CASSSLAGPGNEQFF	TGTGCCAGCAGTTCACTAGCGGGGCCGGGGAATGAGCAGTTCTTC
TRBD1	TRBV7-9	TRBJ1-2	few	CASSLDRGGYTF	TGTGCCAGCAGCTTGGACAGGGGTGGCTACACCTTC
.	TRBV15	TRBJ1-2	.	CATSRDHGNYGYTF	TGTGCCACCAGCAGAGATCACGGGAACTATGGCTACACCTTC
TRBD1	TRBV28	TRBJ2-7	.	CASSSGTDLAYEQYF	TGTGCCAGCAGTTCAGGGACAGATCTTGCCTACGAGCAGTACTTC
TRBD2	TRBV4-3	TRBJ2-1	.	CASSQATTSGGAKGEQFF	TGCGCCAGCAGCCAAGCGACGACTAGCGGGGGGGCCAAGGGTGAGCAGTTCTTC
.	TRBV5-1	TRBJ2-3	.	CASSFESLTDTQYF	TGCGCCAGCAGCTTTGAAAGCCTCACAGATACGCAGTATTTT
.	TRBV7-2	TRBJ1-4	.	CASSLASSQENEKLFF	TGTGCCAGCAGCTTAGCGTCGAGTCAGGAAAATGAAAAACTGTTTTTT
.	TRBV2	TRBJ2-7	.	CASSLDSRTFPYF	TGTGCCAGCAGCTTGGACAGTCGCACCTTTCCGTACTTC
.	TRBV7-9	TRBJ1-6	few	CASSSSRNSPLHF	TGTGCCAGCAGCTCCAGTCGAAATTCACCCCTCCACTTT
.	TRBV2	TRBJ1-4	.	CASSFEKLFF	TGTGCCAGCAGTTTCGAAAAACTGTTTTTT
.	TRBV15	TRBJ1-2	.	CATSRRPGRNYGYTF	TGTGCCACCAGCAGGAGGCCAGGTCGGAACTATGGCTACACCTTC
.	TRBV7-9	TRBJ2-4	.	CASSLGGPPNIQYF	TGTGCCAGCAGCTTAGGGGGGCCGCCGAACATTCAGTACTTC
.	TRBV6-5	TRBJ1-3	.	CASTRTVSGNTIYF	TGTGCCAGCACCCGGACCGTCTCTGGAAACACCATATATTTT
TRBD1	TRBV5-6	TRBJ1-3	.	CASRRQGSGNTIYF	TGTGCCAGCAGACGACAGGGTTCTGGAAACACCATATATTTT
.	TRBV4-1	TRBJ2-7	few	CASSPQSSVAYEQYF	TGCGCCAGCAGCCCGCAATCGAGTGTCGCCTACGAGCAGTACTTC
TRBD1	TRBV7-8	TRBJ2-2	.	CASSPGTANTGELFF	TGTGCCAGCAGTCCCGGGACAGCGAACACCGGGGAGCTGTTTTTT
.	TRBV6-5	TRBJ2-7	.	CASSSFRHFYEQYF	TGTGCCAGCAGTTCTTTTCGACACTTCTACGAGCAGTACTTC
.	TRBV5-1	TRBJ1-2	few	CASSFSGVGYTF	TGCGCCAGCAGCTTTTCAGGGGTTGGCTACACCTTC
.	TRBV4-1	TRBJ1-4	.	CASSQDGSRGEKLFF	TGCGCCAGCAGCCAAGACGGATCCAGGGGTGAAAAACTGTTTTTT
.	TRBV4-3	TRBJ1-3	.	CASSQGAVYSGNTIYF	TGCGCCAGCAGCCAAGGCGCGGTTTACTCTGGAAACACCATATATTTT
.	TRBV29-1	TRBJ2-3	.	CSVENQGNTDTQYF	TGCAGCGTTGAAAACCAGGGTAACACAGATACGCAGTATTTT
TRBD1	TRBV29-1	TRBJ2-7	.	CSVAGQGYEQYF	TGCAGCGTTGCGGGACAGGGATACGAGCAGTACTTC